This T cell receptor beta chain is drawn from a study of T cells after somatic rescue of genetic block. The CDR3 length is 14 residues. The germline V gene has CDR1 SNHLY and CDR2 FYNNEI. V lost 7 bases and J lost 2; bases outside the gene matches: 7. Profiled with immunoSEQ multiplex PCR; TCRdb holds only in-frame clones, not every one. This sample carries about 68,000 clones, 85% to 95% of them seen once, and the ten largest clones take about 3%. The TCR comes from a man aged 35-49 years. The chain employs TRBV2 and TRBJ2-7; TRBD1 agrees at 8 bases. Sequenced sample: peripheral blood mononuclear cells (PBMCs). The CDR3 coding sequence is TGTGCCAGCAAGAGACAGGGGACAGCCTACGAGCAGTACTTC. Its translation is CASKRQGTAYEQYF.